The 10 T cell receptor beta chains reported below all come from one sample, sequenced in a study of Ad26.COV2.S vaccination and SARS-CoV-2 variants (dated by TCRdb to the early 2020s). Explained via the paper, the treatment or condition label denotes: about 20 received Ad26.COV2.S at low or high dose, single or two shots; roughly 5 received placebo; per-sample allocation not given. For vaccine and placebo recipients, repertoires were sequenced using samples collected on day 63 after the first injection. Library preparation used the immunoSEQ multiplex PCR assay. TCRdb took this table from immuneACCESS and kept in-frame rearrangements with V and J called. Such tables lack part of the clones; where checked against another copy, unresolved V genes explain under half of the gap, and the rest is unexplained. This sample holds roughly 680,000 clones; 80% to 90% were observed only once. About 1.5% of the sample is held by the ten biggest clonotypes.

Here the sequenced sample was peripheral blood, taken in a trial of Ad26.COV2.S vaccine versus placebo. The receptors stem from a person between 18 and 60 years old who received the Ad26.COV2.S COVID-19 vaccine or a placebo.

This rearrangement joins TRBV7-3 to TRBJ2-7, with D perhaps TRBD1 (6 bases). Germline assignment: CDR1 SGHTA and CDR2 FQGTGA. The CDR3 is 16 residues long. With 2 bases removed from V and 2 bases from J, the gap between germline ends came to 16 bases. CDR3 amino acids: CASSLAPGHQAYEQYF. CDR3 sequence (DNA): TGTGCCAGCAGCTTAGCCCCGGGACACCAAGCCTACGAGCAGTACTTC.

This sequence joins TRBV11-2 and TRBJ2-2; D not resolved. Trimming took off 5 bases at V and 5 bases at J, with 21 bases between the two ends. Germline values: CDR1 SGHAT, CDR2 FQNNGV. The CDR3 has 17 residues. CDR3 DNA: TGTGCCAGCAGCCCCAGTGACCGTGCGTCTGGGACCGGGGAGCTGTTTTTT. Translated: CASSPSDRASGTGELFF.

J is TRBJ2-1 and V is TRBV20-1; no reliable D call. V was cut by 6 bases and J by 6 bases, with 9 bases left in between. CDR1 is DFQATT and CDR2 is SNEGSKA in the germline V gene (reference sequence). The CDR3 is 11 residues long. The CDR3 coding sequence is TGCAGTGCCTACACCGCCAATGAGCAGTTCTTC. Translated, it gives CSAYTANEQFF.

The CDR3 region has the DNA TGTGCCAGCAGCTCGGGGGGGAGCTCCTACAATGAGCAGTTCTTC. It encodes CASSSGGSSYNEQFF. The chain recombines TRBV7-3 with TRBJ2-1; 8 bases are shared with TRBD2. The germline V gene encodes CDR1 SGHTA and CDR2 FQGTGA. The ends lost 4 bases at V and 0 bases at J; junction bases unmatched: 2. The CDR3 has 15 amino acids.

In the case of this clone: A much larger clone lies a single base off, so this may be a read error. The CDR3 region is CASSFPYNEQFF. DNA of the CDR3: TGTGCCAGCAGCTTCCCCTACAATGAGCAGTTCTTC. This chain links TRBV7-9 with TRBJ2-1; no firm D call. Germline V lookup: CDR1 SEHNR, CDR2 FQNEAQ (reference sequence). V was shortened by 3 bases and J by 2 bases, with 2 bases between the two germline ends. The length of the CDR3 is 12 residues. Full variable domain (outside the CDR3, taken from reference TRBV7-9 and TRBJ2-1): DTGVSQNPRHKITKRGQNVTFRCDPISEHNRLYWYRQTLGQGPEFLTYFQNEAQLEKSRLLSDRFSAERPKGSFSTLEIQRTEQGDSAMYLCASSFPYNEQFFGPGTRLTVL.

The chain has TRBV7-2 and TRBJ2-4; the D is unclear. CDR3 size: 12 residues. Germline assignment: CDR1 SGHTA and CDR2 FQGNSA. Trimming removed 4 bases from V and 4 bases from J, with 5 bases in between. The CDR3 here is CASSSEKNIQYF. The CDR3 DNA follows: TGTGCCAGCAGCTCCGAAAAAAACATTCAGTACTTC.

This chain joins TRBV3-1 (or the pseudogene TRBV3-2) and TRBJ1-4; 7 bases line up with TRBD1. Germline V lookup: CDR1 LGHDT, CDR2 YNNKEL (reference sequence). V shed 4 bases and J 4 bases; nucleotides not matched to a gene: 6. The CDR3 contains 15 residues. The CDR3 DNA reads TGTGCCAGCAGCCGTTACAGGGGCAATAATGAAAAACTGTTTTTT. This codes for CASSRYRGNNEKLFF.

The chain is built from TRBV11-2 and TRBJ2-3; a possible D gene is TRBD2 (5 bases). The CDR3 totals 14 residues. Germline assignment: CDR1 SGHAT and CDR2 FQNNGV. Trimming stripped 1 base from V and 0 bases from J, with 5 bases between. Here the CDR3 DNA reads TGTGCCAGCAGCTTAGCTAGCAGCACAGATACGCAGTATTTT. It is translated as CASSLASSTDTQYF.

The chain employs TRBV3-1 (or the pseudogene TRBV3-2) and TRBJ2-7; 10 positions agree with TRBD2. This CDR3 has 16 residues. Germline CDR1 LGHDT, CDR2 YNNKEL (reference sequence). Trimming cost V 1 base and J 0 bases; bases outside gene matches: 3. The CDR3: CASSQVIAGGSYEQYF. The DNA of the CDR3 is TGTGCCAGCAGCCAAGTTATAGCGGGAGGCTCCTACGAGCAGTACTTC.

The chain has TRBV19 and TRBJ2-3, with TRBD2 matching 8 bases. The CDR3 contains 14 residues. In germline, CDR1 is LNHDA, CDR2 SQIVND (reference sequence). With 6 bases clipped from V and 4 bases from J, the junction kept 6 bases outside the gene matches. The CDR3 is CASRSRGGPDTQYF. The CDR3 DNA reads as TGTGCCAGTAGATCCCGGGGGGGCCCAGATACGCAGTATTTT.